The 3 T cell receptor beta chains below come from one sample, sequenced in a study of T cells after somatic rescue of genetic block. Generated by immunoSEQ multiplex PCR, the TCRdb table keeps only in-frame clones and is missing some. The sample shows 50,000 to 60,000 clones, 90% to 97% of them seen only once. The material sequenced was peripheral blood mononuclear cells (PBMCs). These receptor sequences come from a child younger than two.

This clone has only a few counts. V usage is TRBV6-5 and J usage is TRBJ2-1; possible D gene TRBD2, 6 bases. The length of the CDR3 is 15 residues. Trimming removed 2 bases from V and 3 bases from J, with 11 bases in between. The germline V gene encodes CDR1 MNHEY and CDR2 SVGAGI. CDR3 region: CASSYGAGNYNEQFF. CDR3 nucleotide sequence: TGTGCCAGCAGTTACGGGGCGGGAAACTACAATGAGCAGTTCTTC.

CDR3 nucleotide sequence: TGTGCCAGCAGCCCCGGGGGGGGCGACGAGCAGTACTTC. Protein sequence: CASSPGGGDEQYF. The V gene is TRBV11-2, the J gene TRBJ2-7; the match to TRBD2 covers 8 bases. Germline V gene data show CDR1 as SGHAT and CDR2 as FQNNGV. The J segment lost 5 bases and the V segment lost 5 bases, leaving 5 bases of the junction unmatched. The CDR3 runs 13 residues.

CDR3 in amino acids: CASRGQGTYNEQFF. Here the CDR3 DNA reads TGTGCCAGCAGGGGACAGGGCACTTACAATGAGCAGTTCTTC. V and J are TRBV9 and TRBJ2-1, with 9 bases that match TRBD1. Trimming cost V 5 bases and J 4 bases; bases outside gene matches: 4. The CDR3 sequence is 14 residues long. Germline V lookup: CDR1 SGDLS, CDR2 YYNGEE.